These 32 T cell receptor beta chains were all obtained from the same sample, sequenced in a study of blood T cells in healthy people across ages. Then a second PCR, running roughly 7 to 12 cycles, was carried out with a sample-barcoded 5' primer and a J-beta primer mix. TCRdb re-called the 5' RACE reads with MiXCR, one entry per CDR3 protein. The repertoire holds about 1,500,000 distinct CDR3 sequences, with 42% as singletons. Sequencing was performed on blood. The receptors derive from a woman aged 18-30 years in good health.

This clonotype was observed a few times. This chain connects TRBV10-2 to TRBJ2-3, with TRBD2 as a possible D gene (6 bases). The CDR3 totals 15 residues. The germline gives CDR1 WSHSY, CDR2 SAAADI. Trimming shortened V by 5 bases and J by 7 bases, and 19 bases separated the two germline ends. Here the CDR3 reads CASSPGLPLGNTQYF. The CDR3 bases are TGCGCCAGCAGTCCCGGACTACCCCTGGGAAATACGCAGTATTTT.

V gene TRBV4-1 combines with J gene TRBJ2-4; 7 bases match TRBD1. Gene TRBJ2-7 matches the end of the DNA better, so the J call may be wrong. This CDR3 is built from 15 residues. Per germline, CDR1 MGHRA and CDR2 YSYEKL. The CDR3 nucleotides read TGCGCCAGCAGCCAGAGACAGGGCGACTCCTACGAGCAGTACTTC. The encoded protein is CASSQRQGDSYEQYF.

The chain couples TRBV20-1 to TRBJ2-1; 11 nucleotides align to TRBD1. The CDR3 has 14 residues. CDR1 DFQATT and CDR2 SNEGSKA come from the germline V gene (reference sequence). With V trimmed by 1 base and J by 9 bases, 5 bases remained unmatched. The CDR3 protein is CSARGTGGFGEQFF. CDR3 coding DNA: TGCAGTGCTAGAGGGACAGGGGGCTTTGGTGAGCAGTTCTTC.

The chain employs TRBV7-9 and TRBJ1-1; no clear D gene. CDR1 is SEHNR, CDR2 FQNEAQ, per germline (reference sequence). This CDR3 comprises 13 residues. V gave up 3 bases and J gave up 5 bases, with 10 bases separating them. The CDR3 loop is CASSFPGDTEAFF. DNA for the CDR3: TGTGCCAGCAGCTTCCCAGGCGATACTGAAGCTTTCTTT.

This sequence joins TRBV9 and TRBJ1-1; 9 nucleotides agree with TRBD1. Germline V gene lookup returns CDR1 SGDLS and CDR2 YYNGEE. V lost 4 bases to trimming and J lost 8 bases; unmatched junction nucleotides: 9. The CDR3 consists of 14 residues. CDR3 nucleotide sequence: TGTGCCAGCAGCCCCCGGACAGGGGCGGGGGAAGCTTTCTTT. As protein: CASSPRTGAGEAFF.

The gene calls are TRBV6-5 and TRBJ2-7; D perhaps matches TRBD2 (7 bases). Between the trimmed V and J ends, which lost 4 bases and 4 bases, there was a span of 17 bases. This CDR3 contains 15 residues. The germline gives CDR1 MNHEY, CDR2 SVGAGI. The CDR3 region has the DNA TGTGCCAGCAGTTCTCGGGCGGGGGCTGATTACGAGCAGTACTTC. This translates into CASSSRAGADYEQYF.

CDR3 in DNA: TGTGCCAGCTCTGGGGCTAGCGAGTTTCGGGGCGAGCAGTACTTC. It translates to CASSGASEFRGEQYF. This chain joins TRBV27 and TRBJ2-4; a possible D gene is TRBD2 (6 bases). TRBJ2-7 matches the DNA end more closely, so the J call is doubtful. Germline lookup yields CDR1 MNHEY and CDR2 SMNVEV (reference sequence). The CDR3 totals 15 residues.

The gene calls are TRBV20-1 and TRBJ2-5; 7 bases are shared with TRBD2. The CDR3 consists of 14 residues. The V gene's germline CDR1 is DFQATT and CDR2 SNEGSKA (reference sequence). The ends lost 5 bases at V and 0 bases at J; junction bases unmatched: 6. CDR3 coding DNA: TGCAGTGCTTACCGGGACTACCACCAAGAGACCCAGTACTTC. Translated, it gives CSAYRDYHQETQYF.

This clonotype was seen a few times. The chain is built from TRBV7-9 and TRBJ2-2; D is unclear. This CDR3 is 12 amino acids long. V was pared by 6 bases and J by 6 bases, with 8 bases between. Germline V gives CDR1 SEHNR, CDR2 FQNEAQ (reference sequence). The CDR3 sequence: CASSIPAGELFF. In DNA form, the CDR3 reads TGTGCCAGCAGTATCCCTGCCGGGGAGCTGTTTTTT.

A remark on this clonotype: A read error may account for a junction end that differs from germline. This sequence joins TRBV6-6 and TRBJ1-1, with TRBD1 matching 10 bases. CDR1 MNHNY and CDR2 SVGAGI come from the germline V gene (reference sequence). The CDR3 is 15 residues long. DNA of the CDR3: TGTGCCAGCAGTTACTCCGGGACAGGGGAGACTGCAGCTTTCTTT. Translating gives CASSYSGTGETAAFF.

The rearrangement joins TRBV19 to TRBJ1-4, with D unresolved. The germline V and J ends were trimmed by 3 bases and 8 bases, with 7 bases remaining between them. CDR1 is LNHDA, CDR2 SQIVND, per germline (reference sequence). The CDR3 contains 12 residues. The CDR3 spells CASSMQREKLFF. CDR3 nucleotide sequence: TGTGCCAGTAGTATGCAAAGAGAAAAACTGTTTTTT.

The rearrangement links TRBV6-1 to TRBJ2-3; D ambiguous. The CDR3 is made up of 14 amino acids. Germline V lookup: CDR1 MNHNS, CDR2 SASEGT. Trimming pared 10 bases from V and 2 bases from J, leaving 16 bases between. As DNA, the CDR3 is TGTGCCAAACCCGACATCTCCCTCACAGATACGCAGTATTTT. This encodes CAKPDISLTDTQYF.

CDR3 bases: TGCGCCAGCAGCGTTGGGACAGGGCGGAACAATGAGCAGTTCTTC. As protein: CASSVGTGRNNEQFF. The V gene is TRBV5-1, the J gene TRBJ2-1; 9 bases line up with TRBD1. V gave up 4 bases and J gave up 5 bases; unmatched junction bases: 7. The CDR3 covers 15 residues. Looked up from germline, CDR1 is SGHRS and CDR2 is YFSETQ.

V is TRBV4-1 and J is TRBJ2-1, with TRBD2 identical over 12 bases. V was clipped by 4 bases and J by 10 bases; unmatched bases: 5. The CDR3 has 14 residues. Germline lookup yields CDR1 MGHRA and CDR2 YSYEKL. The CDR3 bases are TGCGCCAGCAGCCCCCTGACTAGCGGGGGCGAGCAGTTCTTC. Amino acid sequence: CASSPLTSGGEQFF.

There are a few counts of this clonotype. The rearrangement joins TRBV7-2 to TRBJ2-3; 7 bases match TRBD2. The CDR3 consists of 11 residues. Germline-derived CDR1 and CDR2 are SGHTA and FQGNSA. J gave up 14 bases and V 0 bases, and 2 bases lay outside the gene matches. The CDR3 here is CASSLAREWYF. In DNA form, the CDR3 reads TGTGCCAGCAGCTTAGCGCGGGAGTGGTATTTT. The full variable domain, with the rest looked up from reference TRBV7-2 and TRBJ2-3, is GAGVSQSPSNKVTEKGKDVELRCDPISGHTALYWYRQSLGQGLEFLIYFQGNSAPDKSGLPSDRFSAERTGGSVSTLTIQRTQQEDSAVYLCASSLAREWYFGPGTRLTVL.

Only one count was recorded for this clonotype. V gene TRBV20-1 combines with J gene TRBJ1-2; TRBD1 matches 8 bases. Germline lookup yields CDR1 DFQATT and CDR2 SNEGSKA (reference sequence). Trimming at V came to 5 bases and at J to 4 bases, leaving 3 bases not matched to a gene. CDR3 length: 12 residues. The CDR3 nucleotides read TGCAGTGCTGGACAGGGCTCCTATGGCTACACCTTC. Its translation is CSAGQGSYGYTF.

The gene calls are TRBV12-3 or TRBV12-4 and TRBJ2-3, with D tentatively TRBD2 (5 bases). The V gene lost 2 bases and the J gene lost 8 bases, with 20 bases spanning the gap. The CDR3 has 16 amino acids. The CDR3 nucleotides are TGTGCCAGCAGTTTACGACTACCGGGGTTTCAAGGTACGCAGTATTTT. This sequence encodes CASSLRLPGFQGTQYF.

The CDR3 coding sequence is TGTGCCAGCAGCCCCCCGGGATCGGGGTACTATGGCTACACCTTC. It is translated as CASSPPGSGYYGYTF. The chain employs TRBV9 and TRBJ1-2; no firm D call. This CDR3 has 15 amino acids. CDR1 SGDLS and CDR2 YYNGEE come from the germline V gene. Trimming stripped 4 bases from V and 3 bases from J, with 16 bases between.

The rearrangement joins TRBV25-1 to TRBJ2-5, with 10 bases lining up with TRBD2. J gave up 1 base and V 8 bases, and 7 bases lay outside the gene matches. Germline values: CDR1 MGHDK, CDR2 SYGVNS. There are 15 residues in the CDR3. The CDR3 loop reads CASRRTSGPQETQYF. CDR3 DNA: TGTGCCAGCCGCCGGACTAGCGGACCCCAAGAGACCCAGTACTTC.

This chain uses TRBV7-3 with TRBJ2-2, with 11 bases aligning to TRBD2. CDR1 and CDR2 from the germline V gene are SGHTA and FQGTGA. The CDR3 loop spans 20 amino acids. Germline trimming cut 0 bases from V and 4 bases from J; bases unmatched to any gene: 13. The CDR3 DNA is TGTGCCAGCAGCTTAACTGGAGTAGCGGGGGGGCCCGGGAGCACCGGGGAGCTGTTTTTT. It is translated as CASSLTGVAGGPGSTGELFF.

The table lists this clonotype with a few counts. The chain has TRBV6-5 and TRBJ2-3, with D possibly being TRBD1 (5 bases). With 8 bases removed from V and 0 bases from J, the gap between germline ends came to 18 bases. The CDR3 totals 16 residues. Germline V gives CDR1 MNHEY, CDR2 SVGAGI. CDR3 coding DNA: TGTGCCAGCCGAAGGGGTGGGGAATCTAGCACAGATACGCAGTATTTT. Its protein is CASRRGGESSTDTQYF.

The rearrangement uses TRBV4-1 and TRBJ1-5, with TRBD1 matching over 8 bases. This CDR3 contains 18 residues. With 0 bases clipped from V and 7 bases from J, the junction kept 14 bases outside the gene matches. Germline V CDR1 and CDR2: MGHRA, YSYEKL. The CDR3 DNA sequence: TGCGCCAGCAGCCAAGATCCCGGACAGGGATTAAACCGCCAGCCCCAGCATTTT. It yields the protein CASSQDPGQGLNRQPQHF.

Details on this clonotype: The germline gene is not matched at one end of the junction; a read error may be the cause. This sequence joins TRBV27 and TRBJ2-7, with D tentatively TRBD1 or TRBD2 (5 bases each). This CDR3 contains 15 residues. The germline V gene encodes CDR1 MNHEY and CDR2 SMNVEV (reference sequence). The CDR3 here is CASSLGRAGTYEQNF. The DNA of the CDR3 is TGTGCCAGCAGTTTAGGCAGGGCAGGGACCTACGAGCAGAACTTC.

The V call is TRBV12-3 or TRBV12-4, the J call TRBJ1-2; no firm D call. Trimming stripped 3 bases from V and 5 bases from J, with 10 bases between. The CDR3 runs to 13 residues. In DNA, the CDR3 is TGTGCCAGCAGTTTCCAAGGCTCATATGGCTACACCTTC. As protein: CASSFQGSYGYTF.

The J gene is TRBJ2-1, the V gene TRBV24-1; D uncertain. Gene TRBJ2-7 matches the end of the DNA better, so the J call may be wrong. Germline V CDR1 and CDR2: KGHDR, SFDVKD. The CDR3 runs 13 residues. The CDR3 DNA sequence: TGTGCCACCAGTGATGACTCCTACAATGAGCAGTACTTC. This gives the protein CATSDDSYNEQYF.

This clonotype has just a few counts. The rearrangement uses TRBV25-1 and TRBJ2-7, with 9 bases identical to TRBD1. CDR3 size: 14 residues. The V and J ends lost 3 bases and 7 bases, in that order; junction bases with no gene match: 7. The germline CDR1 and CDR2 sequences are MGHDK and SYGVNS. This CDR3 is CASSDLDRGGEQYF. CDR3 nucleotide sequence: TGTGCCAGCAGTGACCTGGACAGGGGAGGGGAGCAGTACTTC.

The sample holds one count of this clonotype. The chain joins TRBV25-1 to TRBJ2-5; 9 bases align to TRBD2. Germline V gene data show CDR1 as MGHDK and CDR2 as SYGVNS. V trimming: 2 bases; J trimming: 5 bases; junction bases outside the gene matches: 6. This CDR3 is 15 amino acids long. CDR3 in amino acids: CASSEGSGRWETQYF. CDR3 nucleotide sequence: TGTGCCAGCAGTGAAGGCAGCGGGAGGTGGGAGACCCAGTACTTC.

V is TRBV27 and J is TRBJ1-2; 8 nucleotides align to TRBD1. Germline-derived CDR1 and CDR2 are MNHEY and SMNVEV (reference sequence). The V and J ends lost 6 bases and 2 bases, in that order; junction bases with no gene match: 14. This CDR3 has 17 amino acids. The chain's CDR3 is CASSHGQGAMVNYGYTF. CDR3 DNA sequence: TGTGCCAGCAGCCACGGCCAGGGGGCCATGGTGAACTATGGCTACACCTTC.

The chain recombines TRBV29-1 with TRBJ2-5; TRBD2 matches 7 bases. Germline V gene lookup returns CDR1 SQVTM and CDR2 ANQGSEA. The CDR3 loop spans 14 amino acids. The CDR3 region has the DNA TGCAACGTCGCGCCAGCGGGGCTTAATAATGAGCAGTACTTC. Protein: CNVAPAGLNNEQYF.

This clonotype was found a few times. The rearrangement links TRBV6-5 to TRBJ2-5; possibly TRBD1 for D (6 bases). The CDR3 loop spans 16 amino acids. Germline lookup yields CDR1 MNHEY and CDR2 SVGAGI. Trimming removed 0 bases at V and 2 bases at J, with 13 bases between. CDR3 DNA sequence: TGTGCCAGCAGTTACTCACAGGGATACATACAAGAGACCCAGTACTTC. As protein: CASSYSQGYIQETQYF.

The genes are TRBV3-1 and TRBJ2-1, with TRBD1 matching 7 bases. V lost 5 bases, J lost 6 bases, and 4 bases stayed unmatched. Per germline, CDR1 LGHDT and CDR2 YNNKEL (reference sequence). The CDR3 is 13 amino acids. The CDR3 DNA reads as TGTGCCAGCAGCAGACACAGGGGCAATGAGCAGTTCTTC. Translation: CASSRHRGNEQFF.

This clonotype was counted a few times. One base away lies a much larger clone, so this may be a sequencing read error. This sequence joins TRBV20-1 and TRBJ2-5; no firm D call. CDR3 length equals 12 residues. Germline V lookup: CDR1 DFQATT, CDR2 SNEGSKA (reference sequence). Trimming pared 6 bases from V and 11 bases from J, leaving 19 bases between. This CDR3 is CSARYDNSEQYF. The CDR3 DNA reads TGCAGTGCCCGATATGATAACAGTGAGCAGTACTTC.